Given below is one TCR beta chain in context. There is no known antigen for this receptor. Nothing much larger sits one base from this clone, and base qualities are not available. For this chain, trimming is 7 bases at the V end and 2 bases at the J end, and the number of junction bases without a gene match is 8. From the cysteine up to the phenylalanine, the CDR3 has a length of 15 residues. Here the CDR3 DNA is all that survives: 45 bases in frame from base 1. Reading the germline V gene (reference sequence) gives CDR1 SEHNR and CDR2 FQNEAQ. This sample is part of a study of T cells in Graves' hyperthyroidism and ophthalmopathy (dated by TCRdb to the late 2010s). With regard to the full study: Peripheral blood was sampled at the time of initial diagnosis, prior to any treatment. A discovery cohort of around 98 patients, approximately 44 with Graves' ophthalmopathy and about 58 with stable Graves' hyperthyroidism, was used to find distinguishing TCR V-J signatures. The paper reports TCR Vbeta CDR3 sequencing of roughly 140 peripheral blood samples: some 44 ophthalmopathy, about 75 hyperthyroidism and around 17 progressor patients. The 80 to 100 discovery patients were randomly divided into training and test sets at a 7:3 ratio. Once sampling was done, hyperthyroidism patients were given methimazole at a starting dose of 30 mg daily, whereas ophthalmopathy patients were given high-dose intravenous methylprednisolone. Prospective prediction of ophthalmopathy was tested in an independent validation cohort consisting of 18 hyperthyroidism patients and over 15 patients who later progressed to ophthalmopathy. Thyroid tissue and blood T-cell repertoires from about six Graves' hyperthyroidism patients were also compared in the study.

TCR beta CDR3 regions were amplified from RNA transcripts. For the first round of RT-PCR on the TCR CDR3, the HTBI primer set was used together with the Qiagen OneStep RT-PCR kit. A second multiplex PCR round built the libraries, followed by size selection and purification. Libraries were sequenced paired-end with 100 bp reads on an Illumina HiSeq2000. The study's own analysis went as follows. Raw data were processed with SOAPnuke, discarding reads with adapters, uncalled bases, mean Phred below 15, or no exact constant-primer or identifier match. High-quality paired reads were merged using COPE v1.2.5, and each unique nucleotide sequence was defined as a clonotype. Clonotypes were aligned to IMGT TRBV, TRBD and TRBJ reference segments using MiTCR v1.1. The analysis was restricted to V-J combinations with a frequency above 0.0001, which together covered about 99% of the repertoires. The TCS score was defined as the ratio of F50 (clonal expansion) to E x V (chaos), calculated using BLOSUM62-based TCRdist between CDR3 peptides within each V-J. Welch's t-statistics and random forest reduced fewer than 600 V-J features to 13, which were used in a naive Bayes classifier (R e1071). In TCRdb, the public reads were trimmed at Q25 with fastp and aligned with MiXCR, with productive beta chains retained. Every distinct CDR3 protein forms one entry, paired with its most common genes and DNA. TCRdb assigned the V and J calls; the authors' analysis was not used. The sample table records roughly 720,000 distinct CDR3 sequences; 15% to 20% of these occur just once. The top ten clonotypes cover less than 20% of the sample.

Results and caveats for the whole study, not just this receptor: Most expanded thyroid clonotypes (frequency above 0.001) were also detected in blood, suggesting blood repertoires may reflect thyroid immune responses. During validation, the model predicted progression to ophthalmopathy a median of about 5.9 months ahead of onset, with just under 71% sensitivity and 72% to 80% specificity. A 13 V-J signature model separated ophthalmopathy from stable hyperthyroidism, with just over 85% sensitivity and roughly 81% specificity in cross-validation and 80%/75% in testing. No statistical method was used to set the sample size in advance, and investigators knew the group allocation.

Graves' hyperthyroidism was defined as stable when no progression to ophthalmopathy occurred over 18 months of follow-up. Hyperthyroidism patients were newly diagnosed, had a disease duration of under 2 months, and were aged 18 to 65 years. Patients with uncontrolled infections, other autoimmune diseases, pregnancy or lactation were excluded. Clinical symptoms, serum thyroxine and TRAb, thyroid ultrasound, and orbital computed tomography formed the basis for the diagnoses. Ficoll-Paque density gradient centrifugation was used to isolate PBMCs from under 11 ml of fresh peripheral blood. Total RNA was extracted with Trizol reagent, and quality was checked on an Agilent 2100 Bioanalyzer.

The chain is made from TRBV7-9 and TRBJ2-5; the central 9 bases match TRBD2. The specimen was blood. The receptor comes from a man in his fifties or sixties with Graves' hyperthyroidism. The CDR3 corresponds to CASNSRTSAQETQYF. The sequenced DNA is TGTGCCAGCAACTCTCGGACTAGCGCGCAAGAGACCCAGTACTTC.